This T cell receptor beta chain was captured by sequencing in a study of blood T cell repertoires in COVID-19. Whole-study context: There were acute and convalescent COVID-19 samples, and they came from the United States, Italy and Spain. PBMCs, B-cell-depleted T cells, or T cells provided the cDNA or gDNA that made up the material.

Trimming cost V 2 bases and J 0 bases, with 11 bases left between them. Germline CDR1 ENHRY, CDR2 SYGVKD. The CDR3 sequence is 15 residues long. Methods used by the authors: For nucleated cells, counts were estimated from reference gene primer amplification. Produced via immunoSEQ multiplex PCR; TCRdb's table is partial and in-frame only. That table furnishes V, J and clone size, whereas the DNA furnished D and trimming. The profile shows 140,000 to 150,000 clones, more than 65% of them singletons. The J gene is TRBJ2-7, the V gene TRBV10-3; D is perhaps TRBD1 (6 bases). Sample: peripheral blood. The receptor's source is a man aged 60 to 75 with acute or convalescent COVID-19. The CDR3 nucleotides are TGTGCCATCAGTGAGCCAGGACAGAACTCCTACGAGCAGTACTTC. This gives the protein CAISEPGQNSYEQYF.